What follows is one T cell receptor (delta chain) and its context. A far larger clone is one base from this, pointing to a likely read error. The data belong to a study of gamma-delta T cells after stem cell transplantation. Per germline, CDR1 GEAIGNYY and CDR2 EKD. The CDR3 is 16 residues long. TCRdb called clones from the RT-PCR reads again using CATT. The sample records 2,500 to 3,000 delta-chain clones, 4% to 6% being singletons. The sample was gamma-delta T cells. V usage is TRDV2 and J usage is TRDJ1; 9 nucleotides align to TRDD3. The sequence derives from a human donor. It is not recorded whose cells these are; they may come from a transplant donor. This chain's CDR3 is CARDTVGAGGSDKLIF. As DNA, the CDR3 is TGTGCCCGTGACACCGTGGGCGCTGGGGGATCCGATAAACTCATCTTT.